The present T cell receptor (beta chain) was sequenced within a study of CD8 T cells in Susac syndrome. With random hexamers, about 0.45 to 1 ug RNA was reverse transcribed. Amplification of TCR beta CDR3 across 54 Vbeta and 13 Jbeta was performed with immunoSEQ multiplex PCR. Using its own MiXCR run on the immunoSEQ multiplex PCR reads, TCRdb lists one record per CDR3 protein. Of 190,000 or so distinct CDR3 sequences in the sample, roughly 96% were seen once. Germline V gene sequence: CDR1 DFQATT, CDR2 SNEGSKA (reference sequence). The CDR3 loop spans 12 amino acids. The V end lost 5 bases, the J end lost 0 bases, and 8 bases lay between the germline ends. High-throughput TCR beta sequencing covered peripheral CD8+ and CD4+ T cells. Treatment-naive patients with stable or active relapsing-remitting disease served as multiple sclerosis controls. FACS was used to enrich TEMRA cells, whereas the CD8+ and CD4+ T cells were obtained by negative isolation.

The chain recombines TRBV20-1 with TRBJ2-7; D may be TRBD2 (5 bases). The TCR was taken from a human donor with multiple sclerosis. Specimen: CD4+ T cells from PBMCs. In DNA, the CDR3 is TGCAGTGCTGCCGGGAACTCCTACGAGCAGTACTTC. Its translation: CSAAGNSYEQYF.